These T cell receptor beta chains were read from a single sample in a study of blood T cell repertoires in COVID-19. The data were produced by immunoSEQ multiplex PCR, yet TCRdb's version contains in-frame clones alone and is incomplete. The sample records more than 150,000 clones, approximately 82% being singletons. Sequenced input: peripheral blood. Receptor source: a woman in her fifties or sixties with acute or convalescent COVID-19. Each CDR3 is given with its conserved first and last residue.

j_gene | v_gene | CDR3aa
TRBJ2-3 | TRBV7-2 | CASRRDFDTQYF
TRBJ1-1 | TRBV5-1 | CASSLSPTENTEAFF
TRBJ1-5 | TRBV27 | CASSRRLGQGSQPQHF
TRBJ2-4 | TRBV19 | CASSNRDGDIQYF
TRBJ1-6 | TRBV7-2 | CASSLGQGRRSPLHF
TRBJ2-1 | TRBV5-1 | CASSQGTSVYNEQFF
TRBJ1-2 | TRBV2 | CASAYAGYGYTF
TRBJ1-1 | TRBV2 | CASRGTLGTEAFF
TRBJ1-4 | TRBV5-1 | CASSPRAGGSHTYNEKLFF
TRBJ2-2 | TRBV7-3 | CASRRDYLNTGELFF
TRBJ1-5 | TRBV5-4 | CASSLGQGNGPQHF
TRBJ1-3 | TRBV28 | CASSSGQGDRNTIYF
TRBJ2-3 | TRBV7-2 | CASSARTSGGLDTQYF
TRBJ1-1 | TRBV24-1 | CATSGLRDKNTEAFF
TRBJ2-7 | TRBV7-3 | CASSLGGGRAYEQYF
TRBJ2-7 | TRBV10-3 | CAIGEGRLSYEQYF
TRBJ2-2 | TRBV9 | CASSPRQSTGELFF
TRBJ2-2 | TRBV6-2/TRBV6-3 | CASSYVPGSTGELFF
TRBJ2-3 | TRBV7-7 | CASSPRGTSGTDTQYF
TRBJ1-2 | TRBV2 | CASSDFVGATGYTF
TRBJ2-7 | TRBV6-1 | CASSELGQASYEQYF
TRBJ1-6 | TRBV7-2 | CASRKEGVGDSPLHF
TRBJ2-5 | TRBV7-9 | CASSLSGGRAVETQYF
TRBJ2-5 | TRBV10-3 | CAISESPASGGAAQYF
TRBJ1-4 | TRBV7-2 | CASSLYNEKLFF
TRBJ2-3 | TRBV18 | CASSPGQEITDTQYF